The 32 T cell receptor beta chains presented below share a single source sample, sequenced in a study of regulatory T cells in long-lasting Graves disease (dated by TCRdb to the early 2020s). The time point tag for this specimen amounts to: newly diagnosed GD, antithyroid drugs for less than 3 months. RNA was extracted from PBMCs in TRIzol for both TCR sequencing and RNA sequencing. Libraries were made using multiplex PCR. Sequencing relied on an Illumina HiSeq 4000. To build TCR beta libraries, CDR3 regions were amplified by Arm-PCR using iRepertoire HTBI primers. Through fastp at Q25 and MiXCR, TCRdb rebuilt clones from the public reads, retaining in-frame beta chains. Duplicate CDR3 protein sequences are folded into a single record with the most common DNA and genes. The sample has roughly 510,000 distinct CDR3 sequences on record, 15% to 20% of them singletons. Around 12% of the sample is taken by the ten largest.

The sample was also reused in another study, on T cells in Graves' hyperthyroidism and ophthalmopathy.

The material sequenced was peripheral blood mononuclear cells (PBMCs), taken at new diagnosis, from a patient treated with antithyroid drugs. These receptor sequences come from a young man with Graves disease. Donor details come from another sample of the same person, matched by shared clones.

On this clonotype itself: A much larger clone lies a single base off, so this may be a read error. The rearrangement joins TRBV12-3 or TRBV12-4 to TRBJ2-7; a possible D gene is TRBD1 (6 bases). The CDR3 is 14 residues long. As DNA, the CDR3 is TGTGTCAGCAGTTTGGGGGCGTATAGCTACGAGCAGTACTTC. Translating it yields CVSSLGAYSYEQYF.

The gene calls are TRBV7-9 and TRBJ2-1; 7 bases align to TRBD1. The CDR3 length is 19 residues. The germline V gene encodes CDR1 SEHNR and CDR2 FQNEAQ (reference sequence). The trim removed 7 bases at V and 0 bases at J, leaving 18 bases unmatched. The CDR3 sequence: CASTSLGTAFSSSYNEQFF. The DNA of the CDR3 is TGTGCCAGCACTTCACTCGGGACAGCGTTTTCAAGCTCCTACAATGAGCAGTTCTTC.

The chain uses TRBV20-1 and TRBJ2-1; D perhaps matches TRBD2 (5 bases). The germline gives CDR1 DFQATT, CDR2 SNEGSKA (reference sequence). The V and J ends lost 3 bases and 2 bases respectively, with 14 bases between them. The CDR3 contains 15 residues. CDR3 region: CSARPASRPYNEQFF. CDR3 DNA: TGCAGTGCTAGGCCGGCTAGCCGACCCTACAATGAGCAGTTCTTC.

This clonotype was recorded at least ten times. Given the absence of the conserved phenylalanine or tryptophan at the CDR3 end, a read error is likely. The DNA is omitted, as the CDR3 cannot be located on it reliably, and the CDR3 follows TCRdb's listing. CDR3 residues: CAISESIPTGGI. This chain connects TRBV10-3 to TRBJ1-1; the table names TRBD1, a call not compared with the DNA. Germline V CDR1 and CDR2: ENHRY, SYGVKD. The CDR3 spans 12 residues, counting both ends.

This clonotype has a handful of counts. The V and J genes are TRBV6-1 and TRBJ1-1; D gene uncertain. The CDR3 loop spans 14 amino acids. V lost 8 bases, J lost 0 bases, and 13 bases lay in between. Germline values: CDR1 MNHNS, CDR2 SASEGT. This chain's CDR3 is CASSERQVNTEAFF. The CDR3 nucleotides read TGTGCCAGCTCCGAACGTCAGGTGAACACTGAAGCTTTCTTT.

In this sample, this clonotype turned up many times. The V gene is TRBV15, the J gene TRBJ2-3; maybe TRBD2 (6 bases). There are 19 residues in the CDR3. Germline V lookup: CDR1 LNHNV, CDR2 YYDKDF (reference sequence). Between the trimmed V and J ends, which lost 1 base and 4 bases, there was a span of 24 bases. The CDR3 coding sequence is TGTGCCACCAGCAGAGCTAAAAAACTAGCCCTTCCTGGAGCAGATACGCAGTATTTT. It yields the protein CATSRAKKLALPGADTQYF.

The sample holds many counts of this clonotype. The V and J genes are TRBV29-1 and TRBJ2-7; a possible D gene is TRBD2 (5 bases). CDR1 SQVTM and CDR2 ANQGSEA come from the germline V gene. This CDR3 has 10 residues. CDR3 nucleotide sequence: TGCGCGGTATCCAGCGGCGAGCAGTACTTC. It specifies CAVSSGEQYF.

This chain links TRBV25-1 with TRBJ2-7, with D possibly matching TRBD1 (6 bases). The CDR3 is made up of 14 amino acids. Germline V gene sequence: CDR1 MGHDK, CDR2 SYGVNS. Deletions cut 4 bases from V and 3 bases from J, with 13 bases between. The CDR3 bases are TGTGCCAGCAGTGGAAACAGGGATCTCTACGAGCAGTACTTC. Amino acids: CASSGNRDLYEQYF.

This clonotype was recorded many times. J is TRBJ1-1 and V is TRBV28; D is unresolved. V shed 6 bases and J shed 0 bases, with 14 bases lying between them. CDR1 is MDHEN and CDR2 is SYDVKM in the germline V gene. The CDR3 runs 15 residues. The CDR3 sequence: CASSYARSMNTEAFF. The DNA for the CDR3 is TGTGCCAGCAGCTACGCGCGAAGCATGAACACTGAAGCTTTCTTT.

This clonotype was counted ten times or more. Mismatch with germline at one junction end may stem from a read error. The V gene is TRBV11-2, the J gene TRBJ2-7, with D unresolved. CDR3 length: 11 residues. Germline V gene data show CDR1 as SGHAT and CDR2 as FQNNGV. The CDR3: CASSLGHQIGF. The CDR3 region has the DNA TGTGCCAGCAGCTTAGGCCACCAAATCGGCTTC. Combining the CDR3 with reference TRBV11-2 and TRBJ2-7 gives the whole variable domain EAGVAQSPRYKIIEKRQSVAFWCNPISGHATLYWYQQILGQGPKLLIQFQNNGVVDDSQLPKDRFSAERLKGVDSTLKIQPAKLEDSAVYLCASSLGHQIGFGPGTRLTVT.

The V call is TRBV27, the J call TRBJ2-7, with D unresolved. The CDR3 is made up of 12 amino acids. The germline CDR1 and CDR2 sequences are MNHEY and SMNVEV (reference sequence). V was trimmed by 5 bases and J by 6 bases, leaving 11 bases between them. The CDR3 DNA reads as TGTGCCAGCAGTGTGAACAATGGCGAGCAGTACTTC. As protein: CASSVNNGEQYF.

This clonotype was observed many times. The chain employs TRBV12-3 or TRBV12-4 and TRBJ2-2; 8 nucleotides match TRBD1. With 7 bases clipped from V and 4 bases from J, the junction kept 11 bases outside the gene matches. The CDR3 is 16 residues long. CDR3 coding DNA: TGTGCCAGCACCCCGGGCAGGGGGCAGGGCACCGGGGAGCTGTTTTTT. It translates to CASTPGRGQGTGELFF.

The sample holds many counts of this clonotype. CDR3 sequence: CASSSPGQDYEQYF. The CDR3 DNA reads as TGTGCCAGCAGCTCCCCGGGACAGGACTACGAGCAGTACTTC. J is TRBJ2-7 and V is TRBV5-5; the match to TRBD1 covers 8 bases. Germline V gene data show CDR1 as SGHKS and CDR2 as YYEKEE (reference sequence). Trimming took 3 bases from V and 3 from J; bases not matched to a gene: 5. There are 14 residues in the CDR3.

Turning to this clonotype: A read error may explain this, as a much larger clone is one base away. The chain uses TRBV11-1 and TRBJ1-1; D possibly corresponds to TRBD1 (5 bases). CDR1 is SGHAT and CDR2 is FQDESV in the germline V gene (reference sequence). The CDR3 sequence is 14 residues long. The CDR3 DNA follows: TGTGCCAGCGGCTTAGTGGGGCGGAACACTGAAGCTTTCTTT. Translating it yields CASGLVGRNTEAFF.

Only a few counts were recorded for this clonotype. This CDR3 is CVLNARTYEQYF. The CDR3 DNA is TGTGTCCTAAACGCGCGAACCTACGAGCAGTACTTC. This chain links TRBV30 with TRBJ2-7; no definite D call. This CDR3 has 12 amino acids. Germline CDR1 and CDR2: GTSNPN and SVGIG (reference sequence).

CDR3 nucleotides: TGTGCCAGCAGCGGGAACAGGGGGGATAATTCACCCCTCCACTTT. Its protein product is CASSGNRGDNSPLHF. V is TRBV2 and J is TRBJ1-6; 8 nucleotides agree with TRBD1. CDR3 length: 15 amino acids. The ends lost 6 bases at V and 5 bases at J; junction bases unmatched: 6. CDR1 and CDR2 (germline): SNHLY, FYNNEI.

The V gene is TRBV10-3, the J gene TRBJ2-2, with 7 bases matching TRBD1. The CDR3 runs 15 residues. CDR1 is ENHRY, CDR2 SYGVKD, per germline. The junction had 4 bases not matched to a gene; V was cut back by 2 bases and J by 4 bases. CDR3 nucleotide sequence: TGTGCCATCAGTGAGGGGTCAGGGGGCACCGGGGAGCTGTTTTTT. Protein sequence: CAISEGSGGTGELFF.

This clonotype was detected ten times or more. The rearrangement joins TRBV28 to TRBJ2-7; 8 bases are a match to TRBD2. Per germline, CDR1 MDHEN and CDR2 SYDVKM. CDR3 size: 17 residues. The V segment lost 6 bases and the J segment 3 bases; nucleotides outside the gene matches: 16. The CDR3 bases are TGTGCCAGCAGCCCCACCTTAGCGGGGAGGGAGGTCTACGAGCAGTACTTC. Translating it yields CASSPTLAGREVYEQYF.

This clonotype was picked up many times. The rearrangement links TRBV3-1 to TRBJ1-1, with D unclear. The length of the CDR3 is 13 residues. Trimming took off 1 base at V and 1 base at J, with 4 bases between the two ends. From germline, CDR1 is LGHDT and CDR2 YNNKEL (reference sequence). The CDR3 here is CASSQVANTEAFF. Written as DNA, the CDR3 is TGTGCCAGCAGCCAAGTAGCGAACACTGAAGCTTTCTTT.

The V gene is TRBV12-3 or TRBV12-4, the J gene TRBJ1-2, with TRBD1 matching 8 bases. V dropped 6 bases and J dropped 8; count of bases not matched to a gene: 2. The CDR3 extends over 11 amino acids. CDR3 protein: CASRRTGGYTF. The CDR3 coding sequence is TGTGCCAGCAGGCGGACAGGGGGCTACACCTTC.

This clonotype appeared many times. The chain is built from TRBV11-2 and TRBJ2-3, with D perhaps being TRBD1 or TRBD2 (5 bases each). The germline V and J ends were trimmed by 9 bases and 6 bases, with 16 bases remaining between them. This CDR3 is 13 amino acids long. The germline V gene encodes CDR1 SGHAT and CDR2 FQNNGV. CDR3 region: CASQHNEGDTQYF. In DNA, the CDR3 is TGTGCCAGTCAACACAACGAGGGGGATACGCAGTATTTT.

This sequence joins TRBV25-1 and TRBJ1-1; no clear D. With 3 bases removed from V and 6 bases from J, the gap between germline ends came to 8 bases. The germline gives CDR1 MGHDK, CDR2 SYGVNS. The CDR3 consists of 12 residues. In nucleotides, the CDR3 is TGTGCCAGCAGTGATATAGGCCCTGAAGCTTTCTTT. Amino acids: CASSDIGPEAFF. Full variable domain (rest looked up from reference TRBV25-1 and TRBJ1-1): EADIYQTPRYLVIGTGKKITLECSQTMGHDKMYWYQQDPGMELHLIHYSYGVNSTEKGDLSSESTVSRIRTEHFPLTLESARPSHTSQYLCASSDIGPEAFFGQGTRLTVV.

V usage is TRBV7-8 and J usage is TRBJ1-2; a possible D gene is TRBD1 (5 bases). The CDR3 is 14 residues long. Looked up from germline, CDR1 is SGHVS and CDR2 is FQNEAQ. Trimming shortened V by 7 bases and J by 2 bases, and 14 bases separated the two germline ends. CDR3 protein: CASNRDFGNYGYTF. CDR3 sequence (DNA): TGTGCCAGCAACCGGGACTTTGGGAACTATGGCTACACCTTC.

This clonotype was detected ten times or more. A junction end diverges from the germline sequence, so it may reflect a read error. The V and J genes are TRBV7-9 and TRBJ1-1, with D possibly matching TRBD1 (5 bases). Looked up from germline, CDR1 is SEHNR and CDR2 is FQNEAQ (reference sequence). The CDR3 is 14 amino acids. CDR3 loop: CASSLGQANTEAFF. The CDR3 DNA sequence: TGCGCCAGCAGCTTGGGGCAGGCAAACACTGAAGCTTTCTTT.

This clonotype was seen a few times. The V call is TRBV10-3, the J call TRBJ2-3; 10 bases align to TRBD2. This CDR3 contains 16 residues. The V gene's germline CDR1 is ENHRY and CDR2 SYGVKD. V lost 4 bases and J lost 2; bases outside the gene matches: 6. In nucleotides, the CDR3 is TGTGCCATCAGTGGTTCTAGCGGGGGCTTCACAGATACGCAGTATTTT. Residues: CAISGSSGGFTDTQYF.

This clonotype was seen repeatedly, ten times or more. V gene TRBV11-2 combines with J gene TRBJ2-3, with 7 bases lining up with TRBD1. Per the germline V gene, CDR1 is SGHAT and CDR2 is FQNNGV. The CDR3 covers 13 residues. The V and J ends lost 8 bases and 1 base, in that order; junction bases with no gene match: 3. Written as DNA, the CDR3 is TGTGCCAGCCGGGACAGCCGCACAGATACGCAGTATTTT. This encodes CASRDSRTDTQYF.

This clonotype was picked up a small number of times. The CDR3 DNA is TGTGCCAGCAGCTTGGAATTGTCCCCGGGAACTGAAGCTTTCTTT. Amino acid sequence: CASSLELSPGTEAFF. The V and J genes are TRBV5-4 and TRBJ1-1; D gene uncertain. V lost 0 bases and J 5 bases, leaving 14 bases between the germline ends. There are 15 residues in the CDR3. CDR1 is SGHNT and CDR2 is YYREEE in the germline V gene (reference sequence).

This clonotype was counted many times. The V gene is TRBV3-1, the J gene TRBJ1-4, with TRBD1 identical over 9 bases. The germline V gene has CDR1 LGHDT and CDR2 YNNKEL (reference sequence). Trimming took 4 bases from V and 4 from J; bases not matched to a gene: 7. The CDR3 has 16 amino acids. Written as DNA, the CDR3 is TGTGCCAGCAGCCTCCGGGGGACAGGGAGTAATGAAAAACTGTTTTTT. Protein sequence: CASSLRGTGSNEKLFF.

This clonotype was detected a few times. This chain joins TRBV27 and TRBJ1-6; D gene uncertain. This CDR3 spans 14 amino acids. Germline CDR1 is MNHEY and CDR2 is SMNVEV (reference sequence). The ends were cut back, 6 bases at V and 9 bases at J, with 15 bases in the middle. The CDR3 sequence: CASSPPSRGSPLHF. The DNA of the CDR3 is TGTGCCAGCAGCCCCCCCTCCCGGGGTTCACCCCTCCACTTT.

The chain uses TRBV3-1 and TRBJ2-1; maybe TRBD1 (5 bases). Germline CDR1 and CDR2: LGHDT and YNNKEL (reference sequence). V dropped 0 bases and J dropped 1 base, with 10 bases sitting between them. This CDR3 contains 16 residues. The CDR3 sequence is CASSQDQGFSYNEQFF. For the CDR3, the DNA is TGTGCCAGCAGCCAAGATCAGGGTTTTTCCTACAATGAGCAGTTCTTC.

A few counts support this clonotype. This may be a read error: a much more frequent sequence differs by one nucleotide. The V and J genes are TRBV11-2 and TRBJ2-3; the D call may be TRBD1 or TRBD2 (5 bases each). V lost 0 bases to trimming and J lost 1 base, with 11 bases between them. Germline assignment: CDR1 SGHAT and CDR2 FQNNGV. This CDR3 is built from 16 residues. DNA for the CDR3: TGTGCCAGCAGCTTAGATCTACGGGGACGCACAGATACGCAGTATTTT. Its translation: CASSLDLRGRTDTQYF. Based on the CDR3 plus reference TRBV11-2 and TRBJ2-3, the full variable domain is EAGVAQSPRYKIIEKRQSVAFWCNPISGHATLYWYQQILGQGPKLLIQFQNNGVVDDSQLPKDRFSAERLKGVDSTLKIQPAKLEDSAVYLCASSLDLRGRTDTQYFGPGTRLTVL.

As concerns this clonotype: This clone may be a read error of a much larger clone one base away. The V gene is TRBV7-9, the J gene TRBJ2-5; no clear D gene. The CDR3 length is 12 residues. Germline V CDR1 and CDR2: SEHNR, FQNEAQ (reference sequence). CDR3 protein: CVSSPGVGTQYF. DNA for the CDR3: TGTGTCAGCAGCCCCGGAGTGGGGACCCAGTACTTC.